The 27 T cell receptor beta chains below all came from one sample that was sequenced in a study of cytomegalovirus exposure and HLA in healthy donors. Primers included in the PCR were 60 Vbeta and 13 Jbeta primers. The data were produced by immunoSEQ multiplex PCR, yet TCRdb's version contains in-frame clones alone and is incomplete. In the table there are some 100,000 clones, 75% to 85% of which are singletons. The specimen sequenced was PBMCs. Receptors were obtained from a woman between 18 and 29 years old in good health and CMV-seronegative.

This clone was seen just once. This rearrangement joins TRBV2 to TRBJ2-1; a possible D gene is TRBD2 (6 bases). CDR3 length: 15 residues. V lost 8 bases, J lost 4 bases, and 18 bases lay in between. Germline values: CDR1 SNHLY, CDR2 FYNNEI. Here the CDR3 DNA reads TGTGCCAGCCGACTAGGTGGAGGCCCATACAATGAGCAGTTCTTC. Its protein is CASRLGGGPYNEQFF. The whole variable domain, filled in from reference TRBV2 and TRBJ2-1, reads EPEVTQTPSHQVTQMGQEVILRCVPISNHLYFYWYRQILGQKVEFLVSFYNNEISEKSEIFDDQFSVERPDGSNFTLKIRSTKLEDSAMYFCASRLGGGPYNEQFFGPGTRLTVL.

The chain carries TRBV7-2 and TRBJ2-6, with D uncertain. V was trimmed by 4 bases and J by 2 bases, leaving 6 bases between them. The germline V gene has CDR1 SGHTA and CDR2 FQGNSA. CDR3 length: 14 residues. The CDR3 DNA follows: TGTGCCAGCAGCTCCTTTACTGGGGCCAACGTCCTGACTTTC. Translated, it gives CASSSFTGANVLTF.

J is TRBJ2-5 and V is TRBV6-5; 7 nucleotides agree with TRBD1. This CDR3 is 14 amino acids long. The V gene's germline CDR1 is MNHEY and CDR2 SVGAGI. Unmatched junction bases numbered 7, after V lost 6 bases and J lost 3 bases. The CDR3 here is CASSHFGQEETQYF. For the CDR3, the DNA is TGTGCCAGCAGCCACTTCGGACAGGAAGAGACCCAGTACTTC.

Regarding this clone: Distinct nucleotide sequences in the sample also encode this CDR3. The CDR3, as DNA: TGTGCCAGTAGTATATCGTCAGGGTCCGAGACCCAGTACTTC. Encoded protein: CASSISSGSETQYF. This chain uses TRBV19 with TRBJ2-5, with D possibly TRBD1 on 5 matching bases. Trimming left V 2 bases short and J 5 bases short, with 12 bases between. The CDR3 extends over 14 amino acids. In germline, CDR1 is LNHDA, CDR2 SQIVND (reference sequence). The complete variable domain, with remaining parts taken from reference TRBV19 and TRBJ2-5, reads DGGITQSPKYLFRKEGQNVTLSCEQNLNHDAMYWYRQDPGQGLRLIYYSQIVNDFQKGDIAEGYSVSREKKESFPLTVTSAQKNPTAFYLCASSISSGSETQYFGPGTRLLVL.

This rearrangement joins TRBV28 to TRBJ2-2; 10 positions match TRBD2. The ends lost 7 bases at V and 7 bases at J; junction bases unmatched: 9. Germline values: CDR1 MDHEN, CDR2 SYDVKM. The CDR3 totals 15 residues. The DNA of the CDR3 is TGTGCCAGCATAGCCGGACTAGCGGAGGGCGGGGAGCTGTTTTTT. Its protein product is CASIAGLAEGGELFF.

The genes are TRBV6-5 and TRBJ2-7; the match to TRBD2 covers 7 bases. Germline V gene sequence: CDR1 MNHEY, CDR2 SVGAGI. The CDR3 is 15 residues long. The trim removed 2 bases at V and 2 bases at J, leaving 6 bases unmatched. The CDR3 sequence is CASSYSGVEAYEQYF. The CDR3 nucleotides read TGTGCCAGCAGTTACAGCGGGGTTGAAGCCTACGAGCAGTACTTC.

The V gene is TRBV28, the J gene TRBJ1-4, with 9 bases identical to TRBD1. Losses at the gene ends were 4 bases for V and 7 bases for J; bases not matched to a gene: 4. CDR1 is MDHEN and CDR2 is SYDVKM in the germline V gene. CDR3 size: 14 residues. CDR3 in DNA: TGTGCCAGCAGTTGGGACAGGGATACTGAAAAACTGTTTTTT. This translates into CASSWDRDTEKLFF.

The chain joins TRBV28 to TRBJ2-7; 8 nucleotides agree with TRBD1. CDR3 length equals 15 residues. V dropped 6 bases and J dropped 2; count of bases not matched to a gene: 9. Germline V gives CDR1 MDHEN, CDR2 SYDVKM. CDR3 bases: TGTGCCAGCAGCCCACAGGACAGGGCTCCCTACGAGCAGTACTTC. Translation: CASSPQDRAPYEQYF. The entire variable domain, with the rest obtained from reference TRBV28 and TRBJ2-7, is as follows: DVKVTQSSRYLVKRTGEKVFLECVQDMDHENMFWYRQDPGLGLRLIYFSYDVKMKEKGDIPEGYSVSREKKERFSLILESASTNQTSMYLCASSPQDRAPYEQYFGPGTRLTVT.

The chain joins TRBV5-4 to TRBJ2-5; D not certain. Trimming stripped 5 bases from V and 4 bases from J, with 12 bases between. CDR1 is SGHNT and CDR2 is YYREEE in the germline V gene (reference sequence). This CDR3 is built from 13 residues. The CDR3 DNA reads TGTGCCAGCAGACCCAGGCTGTCAGAGACCCAGTACTTC. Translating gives CASRPRLSETQYF. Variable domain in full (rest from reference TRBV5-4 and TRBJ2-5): ETGVTQSPTHLIKTRGQQVTLRCSSQSGHNTVSWYQQALGQGPQFIFQYYREEENGRGNFPPRFSGLQFPNYSSELNVNALELDDSALYLCASRPRLSETQYFGPGTRLLVL.

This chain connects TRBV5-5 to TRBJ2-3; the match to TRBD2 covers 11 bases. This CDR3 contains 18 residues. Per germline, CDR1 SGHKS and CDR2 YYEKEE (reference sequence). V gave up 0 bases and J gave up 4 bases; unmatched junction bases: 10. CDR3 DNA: TGTGCCAGCAGCTTGGTCGGGGGCGGACTAGCGGGCCCAGATACGCAGTATTTT. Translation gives CASSLVGGGLAGPDTQYF.

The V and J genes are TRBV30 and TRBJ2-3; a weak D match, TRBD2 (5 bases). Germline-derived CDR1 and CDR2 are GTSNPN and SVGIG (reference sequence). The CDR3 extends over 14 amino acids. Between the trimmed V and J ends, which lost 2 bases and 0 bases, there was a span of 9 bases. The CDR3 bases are TGTGCCTGGAGTCGGGATTCTAGCACAGATACGCAGTATTTT. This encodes CAWSRDSSTDTQYF.

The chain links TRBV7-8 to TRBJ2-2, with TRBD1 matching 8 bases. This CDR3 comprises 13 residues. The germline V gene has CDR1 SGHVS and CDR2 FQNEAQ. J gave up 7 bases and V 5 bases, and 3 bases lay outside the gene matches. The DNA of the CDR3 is TGTGCCAGCAGCCAGGGGGCCGGCGGGGAGCTGTTTTTT. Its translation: CASSQGAGGELFF. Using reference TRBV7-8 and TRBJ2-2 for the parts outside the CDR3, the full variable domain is GAGVSQSPRYKVAKRGQDVALRCDPISGHVSLFWYQQALGQGPEFLTYFQNEAQLDKSGLPSDRFFAERPEGSVSTLKIQRTQQEDSAVYLCASSQGAGGELFFGEGSRLTVL.

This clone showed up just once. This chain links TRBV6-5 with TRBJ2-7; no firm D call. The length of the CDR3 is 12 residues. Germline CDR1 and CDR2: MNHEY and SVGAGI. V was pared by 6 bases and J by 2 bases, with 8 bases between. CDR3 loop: CASRHDTYEQYF. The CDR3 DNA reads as TGTGCCAGCAGACATGATACCTACGAGCAGTACTTC.

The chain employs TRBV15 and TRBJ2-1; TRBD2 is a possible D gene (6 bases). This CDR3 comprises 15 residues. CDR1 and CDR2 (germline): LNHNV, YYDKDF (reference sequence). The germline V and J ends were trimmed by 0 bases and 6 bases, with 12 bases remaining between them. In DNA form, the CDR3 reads TGTGCCACCAGCAGAGATTTCGGGGGTAGCAATGAGCAGTTCTTC. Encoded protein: CATSRDFGGSNEQFF.

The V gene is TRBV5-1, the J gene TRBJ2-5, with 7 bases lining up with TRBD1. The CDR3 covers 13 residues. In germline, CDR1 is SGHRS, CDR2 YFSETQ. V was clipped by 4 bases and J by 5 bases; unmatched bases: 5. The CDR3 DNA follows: TGCGCCAGCAGCCCCGACAGGGAGGAGACCCAGTACTTC. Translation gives CASSPDREETQYF.

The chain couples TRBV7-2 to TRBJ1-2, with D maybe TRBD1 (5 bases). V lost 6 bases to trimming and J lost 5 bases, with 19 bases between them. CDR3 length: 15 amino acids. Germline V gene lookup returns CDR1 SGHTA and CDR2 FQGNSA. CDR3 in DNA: TGTGCCAGCAGACCAGGCGGGGGTGGGCTTTATGGCTACACCTTC. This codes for CASRPGGGGLYGYTF.

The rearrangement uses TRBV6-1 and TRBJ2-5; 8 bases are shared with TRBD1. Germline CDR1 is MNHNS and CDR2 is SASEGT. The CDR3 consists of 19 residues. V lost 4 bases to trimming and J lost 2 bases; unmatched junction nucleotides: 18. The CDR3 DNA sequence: TGTGCCAGCAGTGGAACTACGGCTCGGGACAGGAGACATCAAGAGACCCAGTACTTC. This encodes CASSGTTARDRRHQETQYF.

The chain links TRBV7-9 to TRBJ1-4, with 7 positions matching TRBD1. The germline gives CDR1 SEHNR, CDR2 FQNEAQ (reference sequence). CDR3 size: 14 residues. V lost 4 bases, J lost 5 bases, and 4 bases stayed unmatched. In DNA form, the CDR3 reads TGTGCCAGCAGCTCGGGACAGCTAAATGAAAAACTGTTTTTT. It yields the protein CASSSGQLNEKLFF.

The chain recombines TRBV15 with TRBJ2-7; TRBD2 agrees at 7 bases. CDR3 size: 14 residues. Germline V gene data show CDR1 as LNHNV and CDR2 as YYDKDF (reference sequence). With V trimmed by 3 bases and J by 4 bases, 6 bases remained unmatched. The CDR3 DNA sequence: TGTGCCACCAGCAGGACAAATAGCGGGTACGAGCAGTACTTC. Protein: CATSRTNSGYEQYF. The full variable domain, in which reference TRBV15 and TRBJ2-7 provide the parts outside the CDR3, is DAMVIQNPRYQVTQFGKPVTLSCSQTLNHNVMYWYQQKSSQAPKLLFHYYDKDFNNEADTPDNFQSRRPNTSFCFLDIRSPGLGDTAMYLCATSRTNSGYEQYFGPGTRLTVT.

The CDR3 DNA is TGTGCCAGCAGCTTCGCCCCCGGGACAGGGGAGTATGGCTACACCTTC. Translating it yields CASSFAPGTGEYGYTF. The chain has TRBV7-3 and TRBJ1-2, with 10 nucleotides matching TRBD1. Germline V gene sequence: CDR1 SGHTA, CDR2 FQGTGA. The V gene end was trimmed by 3 bases and the J gene end by 5 bases; junction bases not matched to a gene: 9. The CDR3 is 16 amino acids.

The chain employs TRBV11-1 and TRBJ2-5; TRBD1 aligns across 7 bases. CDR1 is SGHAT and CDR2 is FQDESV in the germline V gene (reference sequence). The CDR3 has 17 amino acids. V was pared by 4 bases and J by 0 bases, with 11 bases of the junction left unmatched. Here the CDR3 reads CASSWGSRGRYQETQYF. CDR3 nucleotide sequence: TGTGCCAGCAGCTGGGGCAGTAGGGGGCGGTACCAAGAGACCCAGTACTTC.

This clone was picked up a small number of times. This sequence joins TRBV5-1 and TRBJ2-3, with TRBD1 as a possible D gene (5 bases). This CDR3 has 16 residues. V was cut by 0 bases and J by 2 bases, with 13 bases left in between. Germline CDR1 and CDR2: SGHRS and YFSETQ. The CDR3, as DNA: TGCGCCAGCAGCTTGGAGGGGTCAGTACCCACAGATACGCAGTATTTT. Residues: CASSLEGSVPTDTQYF.

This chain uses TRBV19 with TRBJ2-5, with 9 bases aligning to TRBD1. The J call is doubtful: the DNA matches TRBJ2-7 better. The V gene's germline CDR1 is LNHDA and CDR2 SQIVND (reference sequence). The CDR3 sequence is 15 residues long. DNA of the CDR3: TGTGCCAGTAGTAGGCAGACAGGGGGTGGCTACGAGCAGTACTTC. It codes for CASSRQTGGGYEQYF.

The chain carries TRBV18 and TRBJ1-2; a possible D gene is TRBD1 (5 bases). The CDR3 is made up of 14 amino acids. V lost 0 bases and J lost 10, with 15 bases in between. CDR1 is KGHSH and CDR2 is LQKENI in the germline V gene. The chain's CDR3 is CASSPPDKGFPYTF. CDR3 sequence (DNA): TGTGCCAGCTCACCACCGGACAAAGGGTTCCCCTACACCTTC. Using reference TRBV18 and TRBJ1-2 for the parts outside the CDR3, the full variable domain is NAGVMQNPRHLVRRRGQEARLRCSPMKGHSHVYWYRQLPEEGLKFMVYLQKENIIDESGMPKERFSAEFPKEGPSILRIQQVVRGDSAAYFCASSPPDKGFPYTFGSGTRLTVV.

CDR3 sequence: CASSLNSQGTSNEQFF. In nucleotides, the CDR3 is TGTGCCAGCAGCTTAAATAGCCAGGGAACTTCCAATGAGCAGTTCTTC. The chain couples TRBV7-2 to TRBJ2-1; weak D call: TRBD1 (5 bases). The CDR3 has 16 amino acids. The V end was cut by 2 bases, the J end by 6 bases, with 17 bases between. CDR1 and CDR2 from the germline V gene are SGHTA and FQGNSA.

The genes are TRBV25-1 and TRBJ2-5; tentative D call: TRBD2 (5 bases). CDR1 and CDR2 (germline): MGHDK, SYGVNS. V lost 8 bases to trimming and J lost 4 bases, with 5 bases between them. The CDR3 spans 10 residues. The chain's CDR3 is CASGLETQYF. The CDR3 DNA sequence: TGTGCCAGCGGACTAGAGACCCAGTACTTC.

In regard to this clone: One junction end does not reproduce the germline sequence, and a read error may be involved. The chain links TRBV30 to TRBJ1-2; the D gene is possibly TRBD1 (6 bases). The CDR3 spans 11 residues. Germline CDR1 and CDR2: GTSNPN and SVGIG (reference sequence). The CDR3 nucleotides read TGTGCCTGGAGGGGGTCCGAGGGACAAAGCTTC. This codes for CAWRGSEGQSF.